This T cell receptor beta chain was profiled in a study of blood T cell repertoires in COVID-19. Overall study context: From the United States, Italy and Spain came samples of acute and convalescent COVID-19.

Authors' methods: For nucleated cells, counts were estimated from reference gene primer amplification. Using immunoSEQ multiplex PCR, the repertoire was profiled, and TCRdb retains in-frame clones only, with some absent. That table is the source of V, J and clone size, and D and trimming were worked out from the DNA. The sample holds 100,000 to 150,000 clones, 60% to 85% seen once. The source of this sequence is a man aged 65-85 years with acute or convalescent COVID-19. Sequenced: peripheral blood.

CDR3 region: CASSYVVLRDNNSPLHF. For the CDR3, the DNA is TGTGCCAGTAGTTACGTCGTTCTCCGGGATAATAATTCACCCCTCCACTTT. The chain is built from TRBV19 and TRBJ1-6; no clear D. The ends were cut back, 5 bases at V and 5 bases at J, with 19 bases in the middle. Germline-derived CDR1 and CDR2 are LNHDA and SQIVND (reference sequence). The CDR3 covers 17 residues.